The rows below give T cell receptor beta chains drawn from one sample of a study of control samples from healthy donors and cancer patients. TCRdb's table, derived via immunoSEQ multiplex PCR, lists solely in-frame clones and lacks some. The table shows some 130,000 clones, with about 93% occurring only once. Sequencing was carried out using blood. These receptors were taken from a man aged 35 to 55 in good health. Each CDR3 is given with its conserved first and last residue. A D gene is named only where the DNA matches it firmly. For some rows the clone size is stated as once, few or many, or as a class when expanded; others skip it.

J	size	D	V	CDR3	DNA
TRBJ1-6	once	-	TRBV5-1	CASSSRQANSPLHF	TGCGCCAGCAGCTCACGACAGGCCAATTCACCCCTCCACTTT
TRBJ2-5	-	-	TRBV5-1	CASSLVIGRQLETQYF	TGCGCCAGCAGCCTAGTCATAGGAAGACAGTTGGAGACCCAGTACTTC
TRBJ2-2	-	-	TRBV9	CASSVEFGGGELFF	TGTGCCAGCAGCGTAGAATTCGGGGGCGGGGAGCTGTTTTTT
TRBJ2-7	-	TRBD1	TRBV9	CASSTRTGSYEQYF	TGTGCCAGCAGCACCCGGACAGGGTCCTACGAGCAGTACTTC
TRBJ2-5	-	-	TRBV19	CASRGSGVQTQYF	TGTGCCAGTAGAGGATCAGGGGTTCAGACCCAGTACTTC
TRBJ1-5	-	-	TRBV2	CAIRPTNNQPQHF	TGTGCCATCCGACCTACCAACAATCAGCCCCAGCATTTT
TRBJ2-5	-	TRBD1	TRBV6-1	CATRQGRETQYF	TGTGCCACGCGACAGGGGAGGGAGACCCAGTACTTC
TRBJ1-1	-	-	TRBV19	CASSYLGSTEAFF	TGTGCCAGTAGTTATCTGGGGAGCACTGAAGCTTTCTTT
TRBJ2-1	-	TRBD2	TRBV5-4	CASSPSGGLYNEQFF	TGTGCCAGCAGCCCCAGCGGGGGCCTATACAATGAGCAGTTCTTC
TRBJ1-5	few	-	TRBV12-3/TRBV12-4	CASSLPQHF	TGTGCCAGCAGTTTGCCCCAGCATTTT
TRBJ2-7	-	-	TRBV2	CASSEQPPQGSYEQYF	TGTGCCAGCAGTGAACAGCCCCCTCAGGGCTCCTACGAGCAGTACTTC
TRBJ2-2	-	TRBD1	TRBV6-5	CASSYWTGAPGELFF	TGTGCCAGCAGTTACTGGACAGGGGCTCCGGGGGAGCTGTTTTTT
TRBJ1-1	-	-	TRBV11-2	CASSLDGFSGEVTEAFF	TGTGCCAGCAGCTTAGATGGGTTTAGTGGGGAGGTGACTGAAGCTTTCTTT
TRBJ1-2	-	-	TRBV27	CASSRTGSLGGYTF	TGTGCCAGCAGTCGTACAGGGAGTCTGGGTGGCTACACCTTC